A selection of T cell receptor beta chains follows, all from one sample in a study of PD-1 blockade in classical Hodgkin lymphoma. Repertoires were generated with immunoSEQ multiplex PCR, while TCRdb's copy carries only in-frame clones and drops some. The sample yields fewer than 35,000 clones, about 86% seen once. This specimen consisted of CD4+ T cells from blood, obtained before the fourth cycle of nivolumab. These receptors came from a human donor with classical Hodgkin lymphoma. The CDR3 runs from the conserved cysteine through the conserved F or W. The D gene is left open where the match is weak. The listing skips clone size in some rows; elsewhere it reads once, few, many or a size class.

>TRBJ1-2|TRBV30|TRBD1|-
CAWSIGTGYGYTF
TGTGCCTGGAGTATTGGGACAGGCTATGGCTACACCTTC
>TRBJ2-3|TRBV14|-|-
CASSPFTRSTDTQYF
TGTGCCAGCAGCCCATTTACTAGGAGCACAGATACGCAGTATTTT
>TRBJ2-3|TRBV18|-|once
CASSPEWGTDTQYF
TGTGCCAGCTCACCCGAGTGGGGCACAGATACGCAGTATTTT
>TRBJ2-7|TRBV6-1|TRBD1|-
CASKTGGGSYEQYF
TGTGCCAGCAAGACAGGGGGAGGCTCCTACGAGCAGTACTTC
>TRBJ1-1|TRBV11-2|-|once
CASSLLGGGTEAFF
TGTGCCAGCAGCTTATTGGGGGGTGGCACTGAAGCTTTCTTT
>TRBJ2-3|TRBV9|TRBD2|-
CASSFQRGAVPDTQYF
TGTGCCAGCAGCTTCCAGCGGGGGGCCGTCCCAGATACGCAGTATTTT
>TRBJ1-2|TRBV30|-|few
CAWSVGEGYTF
TGTGCCTGGAGTGTAGGGGAGGGCTACACCTTC
>TRBJ2-1|TRBV27|TRBD2|-
CASSLLALAGGTSSYNEQFF
TGTGCCAGCAGTTTACTGGCGCTAGCGGGGGGGACAAGCTCCTACAATGAGCAGTTCTTC
>TRBJ1-2|TRBV14|-|-
CASSLPSGRGQGYTF
TGTGCCAGCAGCCTACCTAGTGGAAGGGGACAAGGCTACACCTTC
>TRBJ1-2|TRBV7-9|-|-
CASSLGLTGGYTF
TGTGCCAGCAGCCTGGGACTTACAGGGGGCTACACCTTC
>TRBJ1-4|TRBV6-5|-|-
CASSWDKTGSNEKLFF
TGTGCCAGCAGTTGGGATAAAACAGGGAGTAATGAAAAACTGTTTTTT
>TRBJ1-6|TRBV5-1|TRBD1|-
CASSFGQGLYNSPLHF
TGCGCCAGCAGCTTCGGACAGGGCTTATATAATTCACCCCTCCACTTT
>TRBJ2-3|TRBV30|-|-
CAWRQGLSTDTQYF
TGTGCCTGGAGGCAGGGACTTAGCACAGATACGCAGTATTTT
>TRBJ1-4|TRBV11-2|TRBD1|once
CASSYTWTGLNEKLFF
TGTGCCAGCAGCTACACCTGGACAGGTCTTAATGAAAAACTGTTTTTT
>TRBJ2-2|TRBV4-2|TRBD2|-
CASSSGGSGTGELFF
TGTGCCAGCAGCTCCGGGGGGAGCGGCACCGGGGAGCTGTTTTTT
>TRBJ2-5|TRBV28|-|-
CASSLSVGRRVETQYF
TGTGCCAGCAGTTTATCGGTAGGACGCCGCGTGGAGACCCAGTACTTC
>TRBJ2-5|TRBV5-6|-|-
CASSPRWGLQETQYF
TGTGCCAGCAGCCCACGTTGGGGGTTACAAGAGACCCAGTACTTC
>TRBJ1-6|TRBV27|-|-
CASSRDGSSYNSPLHF
TGTGCCAGCTCCCGGGACGGGAGCTCCTATAATTCACCCCTCCACTTT
>TRBJ2-5|TRBV19|TRBD2|-
CASGGLAGGETQYF
TGTGCCAGTGGCGGACTAGCGGGGGGAGAGACCCAGTACTTC
>TRBJ2-3|TRBV5-1|TRBD2|once
CASSLRGLAGTTTDTQYF
TGCGCCAGCAGCCTCCGGGGACTAGCGGGGACAACCACAGATACGCAGTATTTT
>TRBJ1-1|TRBV18|TRBD1|-
CASSPRTGATEAFF
TGTGCCAGCTCACCCCGGACAGGGGCCACTGAAGCTTTCTTT
>TRBJ2-3|TRBV5-5|-|-
CASSLEGHTDTQYF
TGTGCCAGCAGCTTGGAGGGCCACACAGATACGCAGTATTTT
>TRBJ2-7|TRBV28|TRBD1|-
CASSKPGQGAYEQYF
TGTGCCAGCAGTAAACCGGGACAGGGGGCTTACGAGCAGTACTTC
>TRBJ1-5|TRBV9|-|-
CASSVAGGDQPQHF
TGTGCCAGCAGCGTAGCAGGTGGAGATCAGCCCCAGCATTTT
>TRBJ2-5|TRBV5-1|TRBD1|-
CASSLVDPGQGGETRYF
TGCGCCAGCAGCTTGGTAGACCCGGGACAGGGAGGCGAGACCCGGTACTTC
>TRBJ1-6|TRBV4-1|-|few
CASSQDGRVSSYNSPLHF
TGCGCCAGCAGCCAAGATGGCCGCGTAAGCTCCTATAATTCACCCCTCCACTTT
>TRBJ1-1|TRBV18|TRBD1|once
CASSPSGGYTEAFF
TGTGCCAGCTCACCTTCAGGGGGGTATACTGAAGCTTTCTTT
>TRBJ2-1|TRBV6-4|-|once
CASSDGGASYNEQFF
TGTGCCAGCAGTGACGGGGGGGCCTCCTACAATGAGCAGTTCTTC
>TRBJ1-1|TRBV4-2|-|-
CASSQDLEPTSRRRTEAFF
TGTGCCAGCAGCCAAGATTTGGAACCGACCTCACGGAGACGCACTGAAGCTTTCTTT
>TRBJ1-6|TRBV6-1|TRBD1|few
CASSGDRGDSPLHF
TGTGCCAGCAGTGGAGACAGGGGGGATTCACCCCTCCACTTT
>TRBJ1-4|TRBV11-2|-|-
CASSNGGWRRSVNEKLFF
TGTGCCAGCAGCAACGGGGGTTGGAGGCGGTCTGTTAATGAAAAACTGTTTTTT
>TRBJ2-5|TRBV11-3|TRBD2|-
CASSFAGASGGQETQYF
TGTGCCAGCAGCTTCGCCGGGGCTAGCGGGGGCCAAGAGACCCAGTACTTC
>TRBJ1-5|TRBV16|-|-
CASSQSGDTDQPQHF
TGTGCCAGCAGCCAATCAGGGGACACAGATCAGCCCCAGCATTTT
>TRBJ1-2|TRBV19|-|few
CASKGRSPYGYTF
TGTGCCAGTAAGGGCAGGTCGCCCTATGGCTACACCTTC